The rows below give T cell receptor beta chains drawn from one sample of a study of lymphopenia after photon versus proton radiotherapy. TCRdb's copy holds only in-frame clones and misses some; the assay was immunoSEQ multiplex PCR. Of 50,000 or so clones listed, roughly nine tenths were seen once; the top ten hold more than 15%. The sequenced sample was peripheral blood, obtained from a patient treated with photon-based radiotherapy. These receptors came from a middle-aged woman with cholangiocarcinoma. CDR3s leave out the opening cysteine and the closing phenylalanine or tryptophan. Each record gives: V gene, J gene, CDR3 protein.

>TRBV27|TRBJ2-1
ASSTRWRDSYNEQF
>TRBV9|TRBJ2-2
ASSSSVASGGELF
>TRBV9|TRBJ1-6
ASSGSYNSPLH
>TRBV29-1|TRBJ2-1
SVPRTSLGGYEQF
>TRBV27|TRBJ1-1
ASSPGTGTEVPMNTEAF
>TRBV15|TRBJ1-1
ATSRGTDRAEAF
>TRBV9|TRBJ1-1
ASSVGGANTEAF
>TRBV28|TRBJ2-3
ASSFSGNTDTQY
>TRBV4-2|TRBJ2-7
ASSQLKGGTRAPEQY
>TRBV19|TRBJ1-1
ASLLDGGYTEAF
>TRBV5-5|TRBJ1-5
ASSLKDSGDNQPQH